These 13 T cell receptor beta chains were sequenced from one sample in a study of cytomegalovirus exposure and HLA in healthy donors. Vbeta (60) and Jbeta (13) primers were used in the PCR. TCRdb's copy holds only in-frame clones and misses some; the assay was immunoSEQ multiplex PCR. This table holds about 160,000 clones, around 80% found once. The sequenced material came from PBMCs. These receptor sequences come from a male donor in good health and CMV-seropositive.

This clone was recorded a few times. V is TRBV6-5 and J is TRBJ1-1; D perhaps matches TRBD1 (6 bases). Deletions cut 0 bases from V and 0 bases from J, with 11 bases between. CDR3 length equals 16 residues. Germline-derived CDR1 and CDR2 are MNHEY and SVGAGI. Here the CDR3 reads CASSYSGGAMNTEAFF. The DNA of the CDR3 is TGTGCCAGCAGTTACTCTGGGGGGGCTATGAACACTGAAGCTTTCTTT.

This chain connects TRBV2 to TRBJ2-3; TRBD1 matches at 9 bases. Germline CDR1 and CDR2: SNHLY and FYNNEI. The ends lost 4 bases at V and 4 bases at J; junction bases unmatched: 3. This CDR3 comprises 14 residues. CDR3 protein: CASSVGQGSDTQYF. Here the CDR3 DNA reads TGTGCCAGCAGTGTGGGACAGGGATCAGATACGCAGTATTTT.

This sequence joins TRBV7-2 and TRBJ1-2; D remains unclear. The CDR3 extends over 13 amino acids. V lost 3 bases and J lost 8, with 13 bases in between. In germline, CDR1 is SGHTA, CDR2 FQGNSA. This CDR3 is CASSLLNSQGYTF. The DNA of the CDR3 is TGTGCCAGCAGCTTGCTTAATTCTCAGGGCTACACCTTC.

This clone was counted a few times. The chain recombines TRBV10-3 with TRBJ1-5; D ambiguous. Trimming pared 4 bases from V and 4 bases from J, leaving 11 bases between. The germline V gene encodes CDR1 ENHRY and CDR2 SYGVKD. The CDR3 runs 14 residues. Here the CDR3 reads CAISVGGSNQPQHF. The CDR3 nucleotides are TGTGCCATCAGTGTGGGAGGGTCTAATCAGCCCCAGCATTTT.

V and J are TRBV5-1 and TRBJ2-1; 7 nucleotides match TRBD2. The CDR3 sequence is 16 residues long. The ends lost 4 bases at V and 0 bases at J; junction bases unmatched: 7. Germline V gene sequence: CDR1 SGHRS, CDR2 YFSETQ. CDR3 sequence reads: CASSPYKRDSYNEQFF. DNA of the CDR3: TGCGCCAGCAGCCCCTATAAGCGGGACTCCTACAATGAGCAGTTCTTC.

This clone occurred a few times. V is TRBV2 and J is TRBJ1-1; D is uncertain. The germline V gene encodes CDR1 SNHLY and CDR2 FYNNEI. The ends were cut back, 7 bases at V and 0 bases at J, with 6 bases in the middle. This CDR3 has 12 amino acids. CDR3: CASIELNTEAFF. CDR3 DNA sequence: TGTGCCAGCATCGAGTTGAACACTGAAGCTTTCTTT. The entire variable domain, with the rest obtained from reference TRBV2 and TRBJ1-1, is as follows: EPEVTQTPSHQVTQMGQEVILRCVPISNHLYFYWYRQILGQKVEFLVSFYNNEISEKSEIFDDQFSVERPDGSNFTLKIRSTKLEDSAMYFCASIELNTEAFFGQGTRLTVV.

This sequence joins TRBV5-1 and TRBJ2-1; perhaps TRBD2 as D (6 bases). The CDR3 spans 15 residues. V was clipped by 4 bases and J by 0 bases, with 11 bases between them. CDR1 and CDR2 (germline): SGHRS, YFSETQ. The CDR3 nucleotides read TGCGCCAGCAGCCGGGAGTCGAGCTCCTACAATGAGCAGTTCTTC. Its translation is CASSRESSSYNEQFF.

The chain combines TRBV5-1 with TRBJ1-4; 11 positions agree with TRBD1. The CDR3 loop spans 15 amino acids. The J segment lost 7 bases and the V segment lost 0 bases, leaving 2 bases of the junction unmatched. Germline V CDR1 and CDR2: SGHRS, YFSETQ. CDR3: CASSLGTGGVEKLFF. The CDR3, as DNA: TGCGCCAGCAGCTTGGGGACAGGGGGCGTTGAAAAACTGTTTTTT.

The chain has TRBV9 and TRBJ2-1; 8 bases match TRBD2. Per the germline V gene, CDR1 is SGDLS and CDR2 is YYNGEE. This CDR3 is built from 14 residues. The V segment lost 5 bases and the J segment 0 bases; nucleotides outside the gene matches: 1. The CDR3 DNA sequence: TGTGCCAGCAGTAGCGGGAACTCCTACAATGAGCAGTTCTTC. Protein product: CASSSGNSYNEQFF.

The chain links TRBV9 to TRBJ2-7, with TRBD2 as a possible D gene (6 bases). Trimming took off 2 bases at V and 2 bases at J, with 14 bases between the two ends. The CDR3 totals 15 residues. Germline V gene lookup returns CDR1 SGDLS and CDR2 YYNGEE. As DNA, the CDR3 is TGTGCCAGCAGCGTGGGGGGAAACGTCCCCTACGAGCAGTACTTC. Its translation: CASSVGGNVPYEQYF.

This clone has just a few counts. The CDR3 region has the DNA TGTGCCAGCAGTTTACTCGCGGGGGCGGTGATAGAGACCCAGTACTTC. Amino acids: CASSLLAGAVIETQYF. V and J are TRBV28 and TRBJ2-5; weak D call: TRBD2 (7 bases). The CDR3 extends over 16 amino acids. Per germline, CDR1 MDHEN and CDR2 SYDVKM. V lost 2 bases and J 4 bases, leaving 17 bases between the germline ends.

The rearrangement uses TRBV10-3 and TRBJ2-1; D is ambiguous. Per germline, CDR1 ENHRY and CDR2 SYGVKD. The V and J ends lost 11 bases and 7 bases respectively, with 21 bases between them. This CDR3 contains 14 residues. In DNA, the CDR3 is TGTGCCTTATCAGAAGCTACAGACGATAATGAGCAGTTCTTC. It yields the protein CALSEATDDNEQFF.

The CDR3 sequence: CASRYRGVVSGYTF. The CDR3 DNA follows: TGTGCCAGTAGGTACAGGGGCGTCGTTAGCGGCTACACCTTC. This rearrangement joins TRBV19 to TRBJ1-2; TRBD1 agrees at 7 bases. The CDR3 is 14 amino acids. The germline V gene encodes CDR1 LNHDA and CDR2 SQIVND (reference sequence). V shed 6 bases and J 8 bases; nucleotides not matched to a gene: 12.